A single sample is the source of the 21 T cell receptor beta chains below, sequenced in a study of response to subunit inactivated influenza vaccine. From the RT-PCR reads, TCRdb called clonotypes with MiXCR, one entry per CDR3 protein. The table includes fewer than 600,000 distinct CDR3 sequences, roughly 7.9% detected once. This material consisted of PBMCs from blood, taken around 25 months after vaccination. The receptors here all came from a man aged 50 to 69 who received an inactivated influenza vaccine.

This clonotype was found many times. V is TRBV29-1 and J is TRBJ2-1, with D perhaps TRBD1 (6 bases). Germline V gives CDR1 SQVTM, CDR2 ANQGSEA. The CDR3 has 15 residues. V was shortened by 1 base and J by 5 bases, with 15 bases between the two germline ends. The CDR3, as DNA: TGCAGCGTTGAAGCTTGGGGGCTTGATAACAATGAGCAGTTCTTC. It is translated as CSVEAWGLDNNEQFF.

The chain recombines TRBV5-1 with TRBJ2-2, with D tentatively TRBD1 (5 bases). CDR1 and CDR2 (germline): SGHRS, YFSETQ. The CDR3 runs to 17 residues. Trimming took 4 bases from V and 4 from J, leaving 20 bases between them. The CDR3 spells CASSRQTTTSPTGELFF. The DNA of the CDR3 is TGCGCCAGCAGCAGACAGACAACCACATCCCCCACCGGGGAGCTGTTTTTT.

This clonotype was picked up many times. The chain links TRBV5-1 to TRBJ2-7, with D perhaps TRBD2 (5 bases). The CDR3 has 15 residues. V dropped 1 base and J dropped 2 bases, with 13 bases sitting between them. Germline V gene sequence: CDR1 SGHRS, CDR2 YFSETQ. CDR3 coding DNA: TGCGCCAGCAGCTTGTATGAACTAGGACCCTACGAGCAGTACTTC. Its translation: CASSLYELGPYEQYF. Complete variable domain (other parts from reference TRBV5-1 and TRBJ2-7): KAGVTQTPRYLIKTRGQQVTLSCSPISGHRSVSWYQQTPGQGLQFLFEYFSETQRNKGNFPGRFSGRQFSNSRSEMNVSTLELGDSALYLCASSLYELGPYEQYFGPGTRLTVT.

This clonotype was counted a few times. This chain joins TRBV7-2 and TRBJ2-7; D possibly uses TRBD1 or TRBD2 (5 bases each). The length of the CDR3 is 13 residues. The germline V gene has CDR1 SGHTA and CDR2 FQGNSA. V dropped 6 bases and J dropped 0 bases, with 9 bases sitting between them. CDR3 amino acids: CASRKGSSYEQYF. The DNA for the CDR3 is TGTGCCAGCAGAAAGGGGAGCTCCTACGAGCAGTACTTC.

CDR3 in DNA: TGTGCCAGAGGGGTTTTAAGCTACGAGCAGTACTTC. As protein: CARGVLSYEQYF. The chain links TRBV9 to TRBJ2-7; TRBD1 is a possible D gene (5 bases). Trimming pared 8 bases from V and 3 bases from J, leaving 12 bases between. Germline V gene sequence: CDR1 SGDLS, CDR2 YYNGEE. The CDR3 contains 12 residues.

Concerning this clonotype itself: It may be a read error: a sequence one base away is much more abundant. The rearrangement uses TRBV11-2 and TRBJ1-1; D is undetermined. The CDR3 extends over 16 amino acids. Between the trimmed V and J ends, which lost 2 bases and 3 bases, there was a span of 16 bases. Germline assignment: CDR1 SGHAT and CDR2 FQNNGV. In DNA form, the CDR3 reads TGTGCCAGCAGCTTATATCGCCCTGCCGGGGACACTGAAGCTTTCTTT. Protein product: CASSLYRPAGDTEAFF. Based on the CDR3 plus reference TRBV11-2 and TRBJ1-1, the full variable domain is EAGVAQSPRYKIIEKRQSVAFWCNPISGHATLYWYQQILGQGPKLLIQFQNNGVVDDSQLPKDRFSAERLKGVDSTLKIQPAKLEDSAVYLCASSLYRPAGDTEAFFGQGTRLTVV.

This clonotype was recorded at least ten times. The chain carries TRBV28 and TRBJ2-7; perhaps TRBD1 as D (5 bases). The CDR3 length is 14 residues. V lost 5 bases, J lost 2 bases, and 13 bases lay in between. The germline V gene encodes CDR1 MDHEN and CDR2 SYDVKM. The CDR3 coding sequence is TGTGCCAGCAGTACCCCGACAGTACCCTACGAGCAGTACTTC. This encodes CASSTPTVPYEQYF.

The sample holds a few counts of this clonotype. The CDR3 loop reads CASSRAIPGQGEPAFF. In DNA form, the CDR3 reads TGCGCCAGCAGCCGCGCTATACCGGGACAGGGCGAACCAGCTTTCTTT. The chain couples TRBV4-3 to TRBJ1-1, with TRBD1 matching over 9 bases. The CDR3 totals 16 residues. Germline values: CDR1 LGHNA, CDR2 YSLEER. With V trimmed by 4 bases and J by 10 bases, 16 bases remained unmatched.

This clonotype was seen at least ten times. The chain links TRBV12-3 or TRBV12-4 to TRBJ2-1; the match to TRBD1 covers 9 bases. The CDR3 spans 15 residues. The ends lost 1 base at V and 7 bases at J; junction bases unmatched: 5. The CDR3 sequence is CASSLGPGTGNEQFF. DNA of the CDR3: TGTGCCAGCAGTTTAGGACCGGGGACAGGGAATGAGCAGTTCTTC.

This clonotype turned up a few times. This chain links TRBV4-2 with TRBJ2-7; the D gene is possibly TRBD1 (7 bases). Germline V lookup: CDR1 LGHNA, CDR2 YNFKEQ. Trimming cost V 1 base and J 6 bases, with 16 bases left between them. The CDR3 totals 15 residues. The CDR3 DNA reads TGTGCCAGCAGCCAAGGATCAGGGGGGCTTGGCGAGCAGTACTTC. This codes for CASSQGSGGLGEQYF.

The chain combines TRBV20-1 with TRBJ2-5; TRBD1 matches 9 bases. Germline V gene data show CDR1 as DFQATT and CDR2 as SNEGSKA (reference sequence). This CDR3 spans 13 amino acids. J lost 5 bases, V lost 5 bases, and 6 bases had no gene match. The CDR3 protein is CSARDRVRETQYF. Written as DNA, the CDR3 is TGCAGTGCTCGGGACAGGGTGCGGGAGACCCAGTACTTC.

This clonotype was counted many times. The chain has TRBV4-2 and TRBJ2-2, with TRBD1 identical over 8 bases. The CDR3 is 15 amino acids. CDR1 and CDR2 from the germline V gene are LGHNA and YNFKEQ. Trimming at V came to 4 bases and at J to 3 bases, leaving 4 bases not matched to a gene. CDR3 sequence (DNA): TGTGCCAGCAGCCGCCTACAGGGGGACACCGGGGAGCTGTTTTTT. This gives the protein CASSRLQGDTGELFF.

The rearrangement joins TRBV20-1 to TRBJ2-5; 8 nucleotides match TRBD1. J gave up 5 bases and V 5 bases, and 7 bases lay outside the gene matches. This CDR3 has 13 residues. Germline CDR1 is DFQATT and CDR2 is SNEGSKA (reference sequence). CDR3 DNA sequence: TGCAGTGCTCGCCAGACAGGGGTGGAGACCCAGTACTTC. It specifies CSARQTGVETQYF.

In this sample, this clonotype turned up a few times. The DNA of the CDR3 is TGTGCCAGCGGACTAGGGGGGGTCGAGCAGTACTTC. Translation: CASGLGGVEQYF. V gene TRBV7-9 combines with J gene TRBJ2-7; TRBD2 is a possible D gene (7 bases). The CDR3 has 12 amino acids. Between the trimmed V and J ends, which lost 8 bases and 6 bases, there was a span of 14 bases. In germline, CDR1 is SEHNR, CDR2 FQNEAQ (reference sequence).

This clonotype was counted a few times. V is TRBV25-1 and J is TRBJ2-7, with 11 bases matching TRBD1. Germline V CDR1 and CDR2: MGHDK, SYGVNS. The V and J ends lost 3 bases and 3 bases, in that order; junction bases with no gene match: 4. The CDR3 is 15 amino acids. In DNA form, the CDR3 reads TGTGCCAGCAGTGACGGACAGGGGGCGATCTACGAGCAGTACTTC. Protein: CASSDGQGAIYEQYF.

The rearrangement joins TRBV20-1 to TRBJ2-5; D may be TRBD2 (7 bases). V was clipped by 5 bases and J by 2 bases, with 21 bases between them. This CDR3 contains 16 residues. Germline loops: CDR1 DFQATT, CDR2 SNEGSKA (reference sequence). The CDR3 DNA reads TGCAGTGCTGACCGTCCTGAGGGGGGGTTTCAAGAGACCCAGTACTTC. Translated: CSADRPEGGFQETQYF.

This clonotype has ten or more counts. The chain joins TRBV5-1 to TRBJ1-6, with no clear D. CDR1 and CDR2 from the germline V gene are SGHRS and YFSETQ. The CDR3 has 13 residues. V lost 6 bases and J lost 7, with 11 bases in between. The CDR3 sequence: CASKKDQNSPLHF. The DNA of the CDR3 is TGCGCCAGCAAAAAGGACCAAAATTCACCCCTCCACTTT.

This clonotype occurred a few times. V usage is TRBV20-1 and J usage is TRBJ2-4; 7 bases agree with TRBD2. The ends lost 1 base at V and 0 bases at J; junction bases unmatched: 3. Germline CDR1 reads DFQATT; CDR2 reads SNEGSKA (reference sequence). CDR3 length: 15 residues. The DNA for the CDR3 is TGCAGTGCTAGAGGACTAGCCGTAGCCAAAAACATTCAGTACTTC. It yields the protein CSARGLAVAKNIQYF.

The CDR3, as DNA: TGCAGTGCTAGTACAGGGGGGTTTTTAGATACGCAGTATTTT. It specifies CSASTGGFLDTQYF. This chain joins TRBV20-1 and TRBJ2-3, with 8 positions matching TRBD1. Per germline, CDR1 DFQATT and CDR2 SNEGSKA (reference sequence). Unmatched junction bases numbered 7, after V lost 3 bases and J lost 5 bases. The CDR3 totals 14 residues.

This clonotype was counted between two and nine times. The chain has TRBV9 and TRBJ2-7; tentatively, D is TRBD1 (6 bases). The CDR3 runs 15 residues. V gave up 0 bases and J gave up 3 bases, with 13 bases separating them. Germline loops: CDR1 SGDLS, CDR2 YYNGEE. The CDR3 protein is CASSVGPGQIYEQYF. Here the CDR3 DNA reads TGTGCCAGCAGCGTAGGCCCCGGACAGATCTACGAGCAGTACTTC.

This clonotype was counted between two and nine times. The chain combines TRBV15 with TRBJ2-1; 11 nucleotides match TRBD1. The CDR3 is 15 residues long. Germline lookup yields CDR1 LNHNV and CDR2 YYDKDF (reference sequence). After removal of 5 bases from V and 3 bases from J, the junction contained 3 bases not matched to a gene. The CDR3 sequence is CATSGTGGLYNEQFF. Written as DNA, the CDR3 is TGTGCCACCAGCGGGACAGGGGGTCTCTACAATGAGCAGTTCTTC.